This section outlines one T cell receptor beta chain sequence together with its context. Using a J-beta primer mix together with a sample-barcoded 5' primer, a second PCR was run for roughly 7 to 12 cycles. TCRdb reprocessed the 5' RACE reads via MiXCR and lists one record per CDR3 protein. This table holds around 1,000,000 distinct CDR3 sequences, 20% to 25% found once. This record comes from a study of blood T cells in healthy people across ages. V gave up 4 bases and J gave up 6 bases; unmatched junction bases: 8. The CDR3 is made up of 14 amino acids. Germline V gene data show CDR1 as SEHNR and CDR2 as FQNEAQ (reference sequence). The data were also submitted as part of a second study, on T cells of mothers and their children. That work adds: RNA that had been extracted went wholly into cDNA synthesis, at roughly 1.6 ug per 15 ul.

The chain combines TRBV7-9 with TRBJ2-5; TRBD2 aligns across 7 bases. The TCR comes from a girl between 2 and 10 years old in good health. The sample consisted of blood. In nucleotides, the CDR3 is TGTGCCAGCAGCTCCAGCGGGGCGAGAAAGACCCAGTACTTC. Its translation: CASSSSGARKTQYF.